The 9 T cell receptor beta chains listed next were all sequenced from one sample in a study of blood T cells in healthy people across ages (dated by TCRdb to 2014 to 2015). Receptors were amplified or captured by 5' RACE. TCRdb lists the instrument as Illumina HiSeq 2500. The second PCR ran for about 6 to 12 cycles and used a J-beta primer mix along with a sample-barcoded 5' primer. The raw public reads went through TCRdb reprocessing: fastp at Q25, MiXCR clone calling, in-frame beta chains kept. Rows matching on CDR3 protein sequence are summarized as one entry with the most common DNA and genes. The sample data list hundreds of thousands of distinct CDR3 sequences, and around 25% of these were observed just once. The top ten clones comprise 9.4% of the sample. The same sample was also studied in work on T cells of mothers and their children.

Sequencing was done on a sample of blood. The receptors were gathered from a boy aged 5-17 years in good health.

In this sample, this clonotype turned up a few times. The rearrangement uses TRBV9 and TRBJ2-1; the D gene could be TRBD1 or TRBD2 (6 bases each). V was cut by 0 bases and J by 9 bases, with 13 bases left in between. CDR1 and CDR2 from the germline V gene are SGDLS and YYNGEE. The CDR3 covers 14 residues. The CDR3 loop is CASSVGGGTSEQFF. CDR3 DNA: TGTGCCAGCAGCGTAGGAGGGGGGACGAGTGAGCAGTTCTTC.

The V and J genes are TRBV4-1 and TRBJ2-7; D perhaps matches TRBD1 (5 bases). CDR3 length equals 14 residues. CDR1 is MGHRA, CDR2 YSYEKL, per germline. V lost 0 bases and J 3 bases, leaving 9 bases between the germline ends. CDR3 bases: TGCGCCAGCAGCCAAGACCAGGGATACTACGAGCAGTACTTC. This sequence encodes CASSQDQGYYEQYF.

V gene TRBV12-3 or TRBV12-4 combines with J gene TRBJ1-4; D is unresolved. This CDR3 is built from 12 residues. Trimming took off 3 bases at V and 9 bases at J, with 8 bases between the two ends. The CDR3 nucleotides read TGTGCCAGCAGTTTGCGTGGGCAAAAACTGTTTTTT. This encodes CASSLRGQKLFF.

This chain joins TRBV4-1 and TRBJ1-1; the D gene is possibly TRBD1 (5 bases). The germline V and J ends were trimmed by 6 bases and 0 bases, with 14 bases remaining between them. The CDR3 consists of 15 residues. Germline V lookup: CDR1 MGHRA, CDR2 YSYEKL. CDR3: CASRNGKGMNTEAFF. The CDR3 DNA reads TGCGCCAGCAGAAATGGGAAGGGGATGAACACTGAAGCTTTCTTT.

This clonotype came up a few times. The chain has TRBV6-2 or TRBV6-3 and TRBJ2-5; TRBD2 might be the D (6 bases). Trimming left V 8 bases short and J 3 bases short, with 10 bases between. Germline CDR1 reads MNHEY; CDR2 reads SVGEGT. This CDR3 has 12 amino acids. The CDR3: CASGRIKETQYF. CDR3 coding DNA: TGTGCCAGCGGGAGGATCAAAGAGACCCAGTACTTC.

In this sample, this clonotype turned up a few times. The chain links TRBV19 to TRBJ2-7; either TRBD1 or TRBD2 may fit D (6 bases each). CDR3 size: 15 residues. Between the trimmed V and J ends, which lost 6 bases and 3 bases, there was a span of 18 bases. Germline V gene data show CDR1 as LNHDA and CDR2 as SQIVND (reference sequence). The CDR3 sequence: CASSSSGDSYYEQYF. As DNA, the CDR3 is TGTGCCAGTAGCTCATCAGGGGACTCATACTACGAGCAGTACTTC.

As to this clonotype: Relative to the germline gene, one junction end is altered; a read error may explain this. The chain couples TRBV7-7 to TRBJ2-1, with 16 positions matching TRBD2. The CDR3 length is 15 residues. The germline V gene encodes CDR1 SSHAT and CDR2 FNYEAQ (reference sequence). CDR3 nucleotide sequence: TGTGCTAGCAGCTTGGGGACTAGCGGGGGGGATGAGCAGTTCTTC. It encodes CASSLGTSGGDEQFF.

This chain uses TRBV11-2 with TRBJ2-3, with 8 bases that match TRBD2. With 4 bases clipped from V and 2 bases from J, the junction kept 11 bases outside the gene matches. The germline gives CDR1 SGHAT, CDR2 FQNNGV. CDR3 length equals 17 residues. CDR3 protein: CASSWPVERGITDTQYF. The CDR3 DNA reads as TGTGCCAGCAGCTGGCCTGTGGAGCGGGGGATCACAGATACGCAGTATTTT. The full variable domain, with the rest looked up from reference TRBV11-2 and TRBJ2-3, is EAGVAQSPRYKIIEKRQSVAFWCNPISGHATLYWYQQILGQGPKLLIQFQNNGVVDDSQLPKDRFSAERLKGVDSTLKIQPAKLEDSAVYLCASSWPVERGITDTQYFGPGTRLTVL.

This sequence joins TRBV20-1 and TRBJ1-1; D is perhaps TRBD1 (6 bases). The CDR3 length is 13 residues. Germline V CDR1 and CDR2: DFQATT, SNEGSKA (reference sequence). V dropped 5 bases and J dropped 5 bases, with 15 bases sitting between them. CDR3 sequence (DNA): TGCAGTGCTTCGGCGGGGGCGTGGACTGAAGCTTTCTTT. The encoded protein is CSASAGAWTEAFF.